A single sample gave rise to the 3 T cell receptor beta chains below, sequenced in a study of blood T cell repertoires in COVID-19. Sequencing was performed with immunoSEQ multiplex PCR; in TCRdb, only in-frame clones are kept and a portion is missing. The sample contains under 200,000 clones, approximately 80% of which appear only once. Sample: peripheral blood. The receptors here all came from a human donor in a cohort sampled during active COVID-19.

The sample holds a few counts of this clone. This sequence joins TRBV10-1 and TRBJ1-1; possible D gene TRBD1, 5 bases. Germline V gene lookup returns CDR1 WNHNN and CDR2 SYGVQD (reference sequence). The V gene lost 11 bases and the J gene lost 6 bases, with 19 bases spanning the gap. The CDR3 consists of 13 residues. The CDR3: CASSGSPGAEAFF. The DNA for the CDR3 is TGCGCCTCCAGCGGCAGCCCGGGGGCTGAAGCTTTCTTT.

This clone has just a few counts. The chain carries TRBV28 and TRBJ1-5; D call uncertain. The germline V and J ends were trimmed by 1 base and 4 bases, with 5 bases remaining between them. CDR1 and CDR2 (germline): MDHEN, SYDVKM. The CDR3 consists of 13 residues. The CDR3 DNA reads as TGTGCCAGCAGTTTATACGGGAATCAGCCCCAGCATTTT. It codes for CASSLYGNQPQHF.

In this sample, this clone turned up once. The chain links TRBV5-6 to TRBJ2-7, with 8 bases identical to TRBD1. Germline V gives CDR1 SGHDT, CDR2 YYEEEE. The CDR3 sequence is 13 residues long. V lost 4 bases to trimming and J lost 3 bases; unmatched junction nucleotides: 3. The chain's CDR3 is CASSVTGDYEQYF. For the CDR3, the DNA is TGTGCCAGCAGCGTGACAGGGGACTACGAGCAGTACTTC.